Shown below are 27 T cell receptor beta chains from a single sample sequenced in a study of OX40 agonist ivuxolimab in advanced cancers. Libraries were prepared by immunoSEQ multiplex PCR; TCRdb keeps only in-frame clonotypes and omits some of them. There are 60,000 to 75,000 clones in the sample; 94% occur only once, and roughly 19% lies in the top ten. The sequences come from CD4+ or CD8+ T cells sorted from blood, collected in a trial of the OX40 agonist ivuxolimab. These receptors all come from an adult with an advanced solid tumor such as melanoma, head and neck, liver or kidney cancer.

The genes are TRBV7-3 and TRBJ2-7; D might be TRBD2 (6 bases). Germline assignment: CDR1 SGHTA and CDR2 FQGTGA. CDR3 size: 14 residues. Trimming removed 5 bases at V and 2 bases at J, with 13 bases between. The CDR3 here is CASSAWDLPYEQYF. Written as DNA, the CDR3 is TGTGCCAGCAGCGCCTGGGACTTGCCCTACGAGCAGTACTTC.

The chain employs TRBV15 and TRBJ1-1; no firm D call. CDR1 is LNHNV, CDR2 YYDKDF, per germline (reference sequence). V was shortened by 0 bases and J by 0 bases, with 5 bases between the two germline ends. The CDR3 spans 14 residues. The CDR3 loop is CATSRERVNTEAFF. In DNA, the CDR3 is TGTGCCACCAGCAGAGAAAGAGTGAACACTGAAGCTTTCTTT.

This clone was seen only once. The chain carries TRBV5-4 and TRBJ2-2; D call uncertain. V was clipped by 1 base and J by 2 bases, with 0 bases between them. The CDR3 is 12 amino acids. Germline CDR1 SGHNT, CDR2 YYREEE (reference sequence). The CDR3 DNA reads as TGTGCCAGCAGCTTGAACACCGGGGAGCTGTTTTTT. It specifies CASSLNTGELFF.

The chain recombines TRBV6-5 with TRBJ1-5; D is undetermined. The CDR3 is 15 amino acids. CDR1 is MNHEY, CDR2 SVGAGI, per germline. Trimming cost V 2 bases and J 5 bases, with 13 bases left between them. The CDR3 sequence is CASSYPPGDDQPQHF. CDR3 nucleotides: TGTGCCAGCAGTTACCCGCCAGGAGACGATCAGCCCCAGCATTTT.

The chain has TRBV18 and TRBJ2-4; D is undetermined. The CDR3 is made up of 16 amino acids. The V end lost 2 bases, the J end lost 0 bases, and 11 bases lay between the germline ends. Germline CDR1 KGHSH, CDR2 LQKENI. CDR3 sequence: CASSPEYKGAKNIQYF. CDR3 coding DNA: TGTGCCAGCTCACCAGAATATAAGGGAGCCAAAAACATTCAGTACTTC.

The table lists this clone with a count of one. V usage is TRBV9 and J usage is TRBJ2-7, with D unresolved. Germline V gene lookup returns CDR1 SGDLS and CDR2 YYNGEE. This CDR3 has 12 residues. V was cut by 2 bases and J by 6 bases, with 9 bases left in between. CDR3 sequence (DNA): TGTGCCAGCAGCGTCTCCCTCGGCGAGCAGTACTTC. Its translation is CASSVSLGEQYF. Variable domain in full (rest from reference TRBV9 and TRBJ2-7): DSGVTQTPKHLITATGQRVTLRCSPRSGDLSVYWYQQSLDQGLQFLIQYYNGEERAKGNILERFSAQQFPDLHSELNLSSLELGDSALYFCASSVSLGEQYFGPGTRLTVT.

The chain combines TRBV29-1 with TRBJ2-1; D unclear. The germline V gene encodes CDR1 SQVTM and CDR2 ANQGSEA. With 5 bases removed from V and 4 bases from J, the gap between germline ends came to 6 bases. This CDR3 comprises 11 residues. CDR3 region: CSVRPYNEQFF. The DNA of the CDR3 is TGCAGCGTTAGGCCTTACAATGAGCAGTTCTTC.

The rearrangement joins TRBV7-2 to TRBJ2-7; TRBD2 matches at 7 bases. The CDR3 runs to 13 residues. The germline V gene encodes CDR1 SGHTA and CDR2 FQGNSA. V shed 5 bases, J shed 2 bases, and the junction held 3 bases outside the gene matches. CDR3 sequence reads: CASSLLAPYEQYF. CDR3 DNA sequence: TGTGCCAGCAGCCTACTAGCGCCCTACGAGCAGTACTTC.

The rearrangement links TRBV18 to TRBJ2-4, with 7 nucleotides matching TRBD1. The CDR3 spans 14 residues. Germline CDR1 KGHSH, CDR2 LQKENI. V dropped 3 bases and J dropped 9; count of bases not matched to a gene: 8. The DNA for the CDR3 is TGTGCCAGCTCACCCCAGACAGGGTTGGCCATTCAGTACTTC. This encodes CASSPQTGLAIQYF.

The genes are TRBV5-6 and TRBJ2-7; D not certain. Germline lookup yields CDR1 SGHDT and CDR2 YYEEEE. This CDR3 comprises 13 residues. V lost 2 bases to trimming and J lost 0 bases, with 6 bases between them. The CDR3 loop reads CASSLSPSYEQYF. The CDR3 DNA follows: TGTGCCAGCAGCTTAAGCCCCTCCTACGAGCAGTACTTC.

The chain joins TRBV28 to TRBJ2-7, with TRBD2 matching 11 bases. The CDR3 loop spans 19 amino acids. J gave up 2 bases and V 4 bases, and 16 bases lay outside the gene matches. CDR1 is MDHEN, CDR2 SYDVKM, per germline. This CDR3 is CASSSDGGITSGSPYEQYF. CDR3 in DNA: TGTGCCAGCAGTTCCGACGGGGGGATTACTAGCGGGAGTCCCTACGAGCAGTACTTC.

The genes are TRBV5-4 and TRBJ2-7; D is perhaps TRBD2 (6 bases). The V end lost 1 base, the J end lost 4 bases, and 12 bases lay between the germline ends. The CDR3 contains 14 residues. The germline V gene encodes CDR1 SGHNT and CDR2 YYREEE (reference sequence). The chain's CDR3 is CASSLSGSAYEQYF. The DNA of the CDR3 is TGTGCCAGCAGCTTGTCCGGGAGCGCGTACGAGCAGTACTTC.

This rearrangement joins TRBV9 to TRBJ1-1; the D is unclear. Germline V gives CDR1 SGDLS, CDR2 YYNGEE. The V gene lost 0 bases and the J gene lost 1 base, with 10 bases spanning the gap. This CDR3 has 15 amino acids. This CDR3 is CASSVAGTENTEAFF. The CDR3 DNA reads TGTGCCAGCAGCGTAGCGGGCACCGAGAACACTGAAGCTTTCTTT.

The V call is TRBV6-6, the J call TRBJ2-1, with 10 bases that match TRBD1. With V trimmed by 6 bases and J by 8 bases, 10 bases remained unmatched. Germline values: CDR1 MNHNY, CDR2 SVGAGI (reference sequence). The CDR3 spans 15 residues. The chain's CDR3 is CASRSRDRGWDEQFF. CDR3 coding DNA: TGTGCCAGCAGATCCCGGGACAGGGGATGGGATGAGCAGTTCTTC.

About this clone itself: The junction does not match germline at one end; this may be a read error. V and J are TRBV6-6 and TRBJ2-7, with D tentatively TRBD1 (5 bases). The length of the CDR3 is 16 residues. CDR1 and CDR2 (germline): MNHNY, SVGAGI (reference sequence). The CDR3 DNA reads TGTGCCAGCAGCTTGGACATCCGAAGCCCCTCCGACGAGCAGTACTTC. Its translation: CASSLDIRSPSDEQYF.

The V call is TRBV9, the J call TRBJ2-2; unclear D gene. CDR3 length: 16 amino acids. Between the trimmed V and J ends, which lost 3 bases and 0 bases, there was a span of 12 bases. Germline lookup yields CDR1 SGDLS and CDR2 YYNGEE. The CDR3 reads CASSGSVLANTGELFF. The CDR3 DNA reads TGTGCCAGCAGCGGAAGCGTCCTCGCGAACACCGGGGAGCTGTTTTTT. The full variable domain, with the rest looked up from reference TRBV9 and TRBJ2-2, is DSGVTQTPKHLITATGQRVTLRCSPRSGDLSVYWYQQSLDQGLQFLIQYYNGEERAKGNILERFSAQQFPDLHSELNLSSLELGDSALYFCASSGSVLANTGELFFGEGSRLTVL.

The chain recombines TRBV7-2 with TRBJ2-7, with a possible D match to TRBD1 (6 bases). V gave up 2 bases and J gave up 5 bases, with 13 bases separating them. CDR3 length: 14 residues. CDR1 is SGHTA, CDR2 FQGNSA, per germline. The CDR3 DNA follows: TGTGCCAGCAGCTTAACTGGGGGACACCACGAGCAGTACTTC. This codes for CASSLTGGHHEQYF.

The chain has TRBV6-6 and TRBJ2-1, with D possibly TRBD1 on 6 matching bases. The ends were cut back, 2 bases at V and 4 bases at J, with 12 bases in the middle. The CDR3 consists of 15 residues. Germline CDR1 is MNHNY and CDR2 is SVGAGI (reference sequence). CDR3 residues: CASSYQTGMYNEQFF. CDR3 in DNA: TGTGCCAGCAGTTACCAGACAGGAATGTACAATGAGCAGTTCTTC.

This sequence joins TRBV2 and TRBJ2-7, with TRBD1 matching 7 bases. CDR1 is SNHLY and CDR2 is FYNNEI in the germline V gene. Trimming removed 6 bases from V and 0 bases from J; junction bases left unmatched: 8. This CDR3 has 15 residues. CDR3 in DNA: TGTGCCAGCAGCCAGGACAGGTTCAGCTCCTACGAGCAGTACTTC. Its translation is CASSQDRFSSYEQYF.

V gene TRBV6-5 combines with J gene TRBJ2-5; no reliable D call. Trimming cost V 6 bases and J 4 bases, with 15 bases left between them. Germline V gene data show CDR1 as MNHEY and CDR2 as SVGAGI. The CDR3 covers 14 residues. The CDR3 DNA reads as TGTGCCAGCAGCCCCCGTTACTCTTCAGAGACCCAGTACTTC. Residues: CASSPRYSSETQYF.

The chain carries TRBV11-3 and TRBJ2-7; 7 bases agree with TRBD1. CDR1 is SGHNT and CDR2 is YENEEA in the germline V gene. The CDR3 sequence is 15 residues long. The V and J ends lost 5 bases and 1 base, in that order; junction bases with no gene match: 8. The chain's CDR3 is CASSEDRVGSYEQYF. The CDR3 DNA is TGTGCCAGCAGCGAAGACAGGGTAGGGTCCTACGAGCAGTACTTC.

The chain employs TRBV9 and TRBJ2-1, with D perhaps being TRBD1 or TRBD2 (6 bases each). V lost 3 bases and J 1 base, leaving 14 bases between the germline ends. The CDR3 length is 16 residues. CDR1 SGDLS and CDR2 YYNGEE come from the germline V gene. The CDR3, as DNA: TGTGCCAGCAGCGGTGGAATAGGGGGGTCCTACAATGAGCAGTTCTTC. Translated: CASSGGIGGSYNEQFF. Combining the CDR3 with reference TRBV9 and TRBJ2-1 gives the whole variable domain DSGVTQTPKHLITATGQRVTLRCSPRSGDLSVYWYQQSLDQGLQFLIQYYNGEERAKGNILERFSAQQFPDLHSELNLSSLELGDSALYFCASSGGIGGSYNEQFFGPGTRLTVL.

The J gene is TRBJ1-1, the V gene TRBV19; D ambiguous. The CDR3 runs 12 residues. In germline, CDR1 is LNHDA, CDR2 SQIVND (reference sequence). V shed 6 bases and J shed 1 base, with 6 bases lying between them. The CDR3 bases are TGTGCCAGTAGATACTGGAACACTGAAGCTTTCTTT. Translating it yields CASRYWNTEAFF.

The chain has TRBV27 and TRBJ2-3, with TRBD2 identical over 8 bases. Germline V lookup: CDR1 MNHEY, CDR2 SMNVEV (reference sequence). This CDR3 comprises 16 residues. V lost 6 bases to trimming and J lost 3 bases; unmatched junction nucleotides: 11. The CDR3 is CASSPFRSGRTDTQYF. The CDR3 region has the DNA TGTGCCAGCAGCCCATTTAGGAGCGGGAGAACAGATACGCAGTATTTT.

The genes are TRBV7-6 and TRBJ2-1; unclear D gene. CDR3 length equals 16 residues. Germline assignment: CDR1 SGHVS and CDR2 FNYEAQ. The V gene lost 5 bases and the J gene lost 0 bases, with 14 bases spanning the gap. CDR3 nucleotides: TGTGCCAGCAGCCCTACCTATAGAACCTCCTACAATGAGCAGTTCTTC. It translates to CASSPTYRTSYNEQFF.

This chain joins TRBV7-8 and TRBJ1-3; D ambiguous. CDR3 length equals 14 residues. CDR1 SGHVS and CDR2 FQNEAQ come from the germline V gene. V was cut by 5 bases and J by 5 bases, with 13 bases left in between. The CDR3 DNA sequence: TGTGCCAGCAGCCCGAATCCGGCCAGAAACACCATATATTTT. It yields the protein CASSPNPARNTIYF. The complete variable domain, with remaining parts taken from reference TRBV7-8 and TRBJ1-3, reads GAGVSQSPRYKVAKRGQDVALRCDPISGHVSLFWYQQALGQGPEFLTYFQNEAQLDKSGLPSDRFFAERPEGSVSTLKIQRTQQEDSAVYLCASSPNPARNTIYFGEGSWLTVV.

The J gene is TRBJ1-2, the V gene TRBV11-2, with TRBD1 as a possible D gene (5 bases). The ends were cut back, 6 bases at V and 10 bases at J, with 15 bases in the middle. Germline CDR1 SGHAT, CDR2 FQNNGV. The CDR3 covers 12 residues. Here the CDR3 reads CASRNLAGDYTF. For the CDR3, the DNA is TGTGCCAGCAGAAACCTGGCGGGGGACTACACCTTC.